Listed here are 8 T cell receptor beta chains from one sample, sequenced in a study of blood T cell repertoires in COVID-19. The assay was immunoSEQ multiplex PCR, and TCRdb's table has in-frame clones only and misses some. The sample consists of about 130,000 clones, 65% to 90% of them appearing once. What was sequenced was peripheral blood. These TCRs come from a man older than 75 with active or convalescent COVID-19.

The chain carries TRBV4-3 and TRBJ2-2, with TRBD1 matching over 7 bases. Germline V gene data show CDR1 as LGHNA and CDR2 as YSLEER. CDR3 length: 20 residues. With 0 bases clipped from V and 6 bases from J, the junction kept 19 bases outside the gene matches. CDR3 loop: CASSQEPPERGRGSAGELFF. The CDR3 bases are TGCGCCAGCAGCCAAGAACCGCCGGAGAGGGGGCGCGGGTCGGCCGGGGAGCTGTTTTTT.

The chain combines TRBV12-3 or TRBV12-4 with TRBJ1-1; no clear D. Trimming shortened V by 5 bases and J by 0 bases, and 7 bases separated the two germline ends. The length of the CDR3 is 13 residues. The CDR3 here is CASSPLMNTEAFF. CDR3 DNA: TGTGCCAGCAGTCCACTGATGAACACTGAAGCTTTCTTT.

The chain is built from TRBV12-5 and TRBJ1-3; D remains ambiguous. The V gene's germline CDR1 is LGHNT and CDR2 FRNRAP. The CDR3 runs to 18 residues. V was cut by 0 bases and J by 0 bases, with 15 bases left in between. The CDR3 loop is CASGLVLSGSYSGNTIYF. The CDR3 region has the DNA TGTGCTAGTGGTTTGGTATTAAGCGGATCATACTCTGGAAACACCATATATTTT.

The rearrangement uses TRBV30 and TRBJ1-5; D not certain. Germline loops: CDR1 GTSNPN, CDR2 SVGIG (reference sequence). The CDR3 runs to 12 residues. Between the trimmed V and J ends, which lost 0 bases and 7 bases, there was a span of 7 bases. CDR3 sequence: CAWSVQMQPQHF. The CDR3 DNA follows: TGTGCCTGGAGTGTACAGATGCAGCCCCAGCATTTT.

This chain links TRBV5-5 with TRBJ2-7, with TRBD1 as a possible D gene (5 bases). Trimming stripped 4 bases from V and 3 bases from J, with 11 bases between. The CDR3 is made up of 13 amino acids. Germline lookup yields CDR1 SGHKS and CDR2 YYEKEE (reference sequence). The CDR3 reads CASSKDTFYEQYF. In DNA form, the CDR3 reads TGTGCCAGCAGCAAGGACACCTTCTACGAGCAGTACTTC. Variable domain in full (rest from reference TRBV5-5 and TRBJ2-7): DAGVTQSPTHLIKTRGQQVTLRCSPISGHKSVSWYQQVLGQGPQFIFQYYEKEERGRGNFPDRFSARQFPNYSSELNVNALLLGDSALYLCASSKDTFYEQYFGPGTRLTVT.

The chain links TRBV7-3 to TRBJ1-1; the match to TRBD1 covers 8 bases. J lost 1 base, V lost 5 bases, and 3 bases had no gene match. The CDR3 length is 14 residues. Germline loops: CDR1 SGHTA, CDR2 FQGTGA. In DNA, the CDR3 is TGTGCCAGCAGCCGGACAGGGAAGAACACTGAAGCTTTCTTT. This encodes CASSRTGKNTEAFF.

This chain uses TRBV5-4 with TRBJ2-3, with TRBD1 identical over 10 bases. V lost 1 base to trimming and J lost 1 base; unmatched junction nucleotides: 3. The CDR3 consists of 16 residues. The V gene's germline CDR1 is SGHNT and CDR2 YYREEE (reference sequence). In nucleotides, the CDR3 is TGTGCCAGCAGCTTGAAAGGGACAGGGGGCACAGATACGCAGTATTTT. This translates into CASSLKGTGGTDTQYF.

V and J are TRBV10-3 and TRBJ1-6, with TRBD1 as a possible D gene (5 bases). This CDR3 comprises 15 residues. Trimming took off 0 bases at V and 7 bases at J, with 10 bases between the two ends. Germline CDR1 is ENHRY and CDR2 is SYGVKD. The DNA for the CDR3 is TGTGCCATCAGTGAGTCAGGCAGGGCAAATTCACCCCTCCACTTT. This sequence encodes CAISESGRANSPLHF.